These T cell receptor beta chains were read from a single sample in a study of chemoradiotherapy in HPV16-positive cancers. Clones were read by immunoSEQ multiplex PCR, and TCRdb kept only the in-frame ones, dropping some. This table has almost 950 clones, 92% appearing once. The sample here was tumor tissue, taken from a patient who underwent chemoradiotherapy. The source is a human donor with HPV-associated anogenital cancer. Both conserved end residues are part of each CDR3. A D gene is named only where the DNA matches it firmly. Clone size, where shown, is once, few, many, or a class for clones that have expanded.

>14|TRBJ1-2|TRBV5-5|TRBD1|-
CASSLATGGYGYTF
TGTGCCAGCAGCTTGGCAACAGGGGGCTATGGCTACACCTTC
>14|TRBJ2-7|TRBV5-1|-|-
CASSLAQASYEQYF
TGCGCCAGCAGCTTGGCCCAGGCGTCTTACGAGCAGTACTTC
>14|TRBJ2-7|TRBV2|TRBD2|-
CASIGAGGSYEQYF
TGTGCCAGCATTGGTGCGGGGGGTTCCTACGAGCAGTACTTC
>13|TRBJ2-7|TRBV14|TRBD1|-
CASSQGTGSEQYF
TGTGCCAGCAGCCAGGGGACAGGGAGCGAGCAGTACTTC
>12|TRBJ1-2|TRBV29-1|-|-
CSAYGPYYGYTF
TGCAGCGCTTATGGGCCCTACTATGGCTACACCTTC
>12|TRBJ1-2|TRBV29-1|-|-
CSVERPHYGYTF
TGCAGCGTTGAACGCCCGCACTATGGCTACACCTTC
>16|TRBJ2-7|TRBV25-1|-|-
CASSELDLVGGDEQYF
TGTGCCAGCAGTGAACTAGACCTGGTAGGGGGAGACGAGCAGTACTTC
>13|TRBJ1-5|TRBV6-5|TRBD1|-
CASSQGAGQPQHF
TGTGCCAGCAGTCAGGGGGCCGGTCAGCCCCAGCATTTT
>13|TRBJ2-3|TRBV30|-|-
CAWSSRAGDTQYF
TGTGCCTGGAGTTCCAGGGCCGGAGATACGCAGTATTTT
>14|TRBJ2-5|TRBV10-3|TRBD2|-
CATGSGGAQETQYF
TGTGCCACCGGAAGCGGGGGGGCCCAAGAGACCCAGTACTTC
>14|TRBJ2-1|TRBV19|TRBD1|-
CASSIGQGNNEQFF
TGTGCCAGTAGTATTGGACAGGGAAACAATGAGCAGTTCTTC
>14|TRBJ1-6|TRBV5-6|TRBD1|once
CASSSGTGLSPLHF
TGTGCCAGCAGCTCGGGGACAGGGCTCTCACCCCTCCACTTT
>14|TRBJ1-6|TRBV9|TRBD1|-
CASSFGQGPSPLHF
TGTGCCAGCAGTTTCGGACAGGGGCCGTCACCCCTCCACTTT
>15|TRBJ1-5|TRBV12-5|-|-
CASGPETKSGQPQHF
TGTGCTAGTGGTCCAGAGACTAAATCTGGGCAGCCCCAGCATTTT
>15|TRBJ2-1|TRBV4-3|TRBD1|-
CASSHAGQVRNEQFF
TGCGCCAGCAGCCACGCCGGACAGGTACGGAATGAGCAGTTCTTC
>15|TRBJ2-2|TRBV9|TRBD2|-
CASSGSGGPTGELFF
TGTGCCAGCAGCGGTAGCGGGGGCCCCACCGGGGAGCTGTTTTTT
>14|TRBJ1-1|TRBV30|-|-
CAWSFGHFNTEAFF
TGTGCCTGGAGTTTTGGACATTTTAACACTGAAGCTTTCTTT
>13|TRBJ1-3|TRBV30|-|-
CAWAPGGGNTIYF
TGTGCCTGGGCTCCCGGAGGGGGAAACACCATATATTTT
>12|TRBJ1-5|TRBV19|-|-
CASSPHLQPQHF
TGTGCCAGTAGTCCCCACCTACAGCCCCAGCATTTT
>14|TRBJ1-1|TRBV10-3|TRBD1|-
CAISELSQGVEAFF
TGTGCCATCAGTGAGCTTTCGCAGGGGGTCGAAGCTTTCTTT
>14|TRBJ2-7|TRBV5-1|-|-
CASSLGTGEGEQYF
TGCGCCAGCAGCTTGGGCACAGGGGAGGGCGAGCAGTACTTC
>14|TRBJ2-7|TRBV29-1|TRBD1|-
CSVVRDRVKGEQYF
TGCAGCGTTGTTAGGGACAGGGTTAAGGGCGAGCAGTACTTC
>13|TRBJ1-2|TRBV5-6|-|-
CASSLEQNYGYTF
TGTGCCAGCAGCTTGGAACAGAACTATGGCTACACCTTC
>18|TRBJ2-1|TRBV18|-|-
CASSTPGSRGGSYNEQFF
TGTGCCAGCTCAACACCAGGGAGCCGGGGAGGATCCTACAATGAGCAGTTCTTC
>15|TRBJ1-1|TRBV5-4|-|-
CASSRPDQGNTEAFF
TGTGCCAGCAGCCGACCTGACCAGGGGAACACTGAAGCTTTCTTT
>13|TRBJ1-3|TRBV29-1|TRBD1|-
CSVVGQRRDTIYF
TGCAGCGTTGTGGGACAGCGAAGAGACACCATATATTTT
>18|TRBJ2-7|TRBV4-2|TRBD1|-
CASSQALGTDTFSYEQYF
TGTGCCAGCAGCCAAGCCTTGGGGACAGATACATTCTCCTACGAGCAGTACTTC